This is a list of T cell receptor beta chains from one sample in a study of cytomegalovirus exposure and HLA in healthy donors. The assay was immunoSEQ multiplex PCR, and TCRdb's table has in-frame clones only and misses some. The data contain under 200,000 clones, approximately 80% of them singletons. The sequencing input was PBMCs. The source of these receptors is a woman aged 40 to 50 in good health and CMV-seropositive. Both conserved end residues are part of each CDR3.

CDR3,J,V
CASSLGQSNQPQHF,TRBJ1-5,TRBV7-9
CASSSPGLADQLNYYEQYF,TRBJ2-7,TRBV5-6
CASSLAARVTSSPLHF,TRBJ1-6,TRBV5-1
CASSPGANTGELFF,TRBJ2-2,TRBV5-4
CASSKGLAGELFF,TRBJ2-2,TRBV2
CAWSWGQGRGETQYF,TRBJ2-5,TRBV30
CASSLVQATYEQYF,TRBJ2-7,TRBV5-6
CASSLGAGGGTDTQYF,TRBJ2-3,TRBV5-1
CASSPTGTDGYTF,TRBJ1-2,TRBV18
CASSLGGSGTDTDTF,TRBJ1-2,TRBV11-2
CASTDARGSPLHF,TRBJ1-6,TRBV6-6
CASSPTTGSYEQYF,.,TRBV10-2
CASSVVSGAESTEAFF,TRBJ1-1,TRBV9
CASSLGTSDRYNEQFF,TRBJ2-1,TRBV5-4
CASSRGLVVSTDTQYF,TRBJ2-3,TRBV7-2
CASSSFQSGSRYEQYF,TRBJ2-7,TRBV7-9
CASSPGQSSYEQYF,TRBJ2-7,TRBV18
CASSLVKAGGLNEQFF,TRBJ2-1,TRBV5-1
CASKISGGDQPQHF,TRBJ1-5,TRBV2
CASRPRSGTLSFLKLGDFFEAFF,TRBJ1-1,TRBV12-2
CAAGTNYGYTF,TRBJ1-2,TRBV6-5
CASSPRGGRLETQYF,TRBJ2-5,TRBV19
CASLRQPNTGELFF,TRBJ2-2,TRBV6-1
CASSLGGSFSEAFF,TRBJ1-1,TRBV28
CASTEKSSAGELFF,TRBJ2-2,TRBV5-1
CASSQTRDPQETQYF,TRBJ2-5,TRBV4-1
CASSPGQGGGYTF,TRBJ1-2,TRBV28
CASSQVRTSGRATLETQYF,TRBJ2-5,TRBV4-2
CASSPGGVEPQHF,TRBJ1-5,TRBV7-2
CASSLGTGTLANYGYTF,TRBJ1-2,TRBV28
CASSATPNTEAFF,TRBJ1-1,TRBV2
CASTGVEDNYGYTF,TRBJ1-2,TRBV28